What follows are 9 T cell receptor beta chains derived from one specimen sequenced in a study of cytomegalovirus exposure and HLA in healthy donors. In the PCR, 60 Vbeta and 13 Jbeta primers were used. Clones were read by immunoSEQ multiplex PCR, and TCRdb kept only the in-frame ones, dropping some. The sample contains approximately 200,000 clones, around 67% of which appear only once. The sample taken for sequencing was PBMCs. These TCRs come from a woman in her twenties or thirties in good health and CMV-seropositive.

This clone was seen more than once but under ten times. The chain carries TRBV4-2 and TRBJ2-5; 11 bases fit TRBD2. This CDR3 is 17 amino acids long. Unmatched junction bases numbered 5, after V lost 0 bases and J lost 2 bases. Germline values: CDR1 LGHNA, CDR2 YNFKEQ. The CDR3 sequence is CASSQDGGTSGQETQYF. The CDR3 region has the DNA TGTGCCAGCAGCCAAGATGGGGGGACTAGCGGACAAGAGACCCAGTACTTC.

The chain recombines TRBV7-2 with TRBJ2-1; D remains ambiguous. CDR1 is SGHTA, CDR2 FQGNSA, per germline. Trimming shortened V by 2 bases and J by 10 bases, and 15 bases separated the two germline ends. CDR3 length equals 14 residues. This CDR3 is CASSLSEVTGEQFF. In DNA, the CDR3 is TGTGCCAGCAGCTTATCTGAGGTCACCGGGGAGCAGTTCTTC.

The chain recombines TRBV7-9 with TRBJ2-1; D unresolved. Trimming cost V 4 bases and J 4 bases, with 8 bases left between them. This CDR3 has 13 amino acids. Germline V gene sequence: CDR1 SEHNR, CDR2 FQNEAQ (reference sequence). CDR3: CASSSSSYNEQFF. The CDR3 nucleotides are TGTGCCAGCAGCTCCTCTAGTTACAATGAGCAGTTCTTC.

A few counts support this clone. The V gene is TRBV6-5, the J gene TRBJ2-1; TRBD2 agrees at 7 bases. This CDR3 has 15 amino acids. V gave up 2 bases and J gave up 0 bases; unmatched junction bases: 1. Germline assignment: CDR1 MNHEY and CDR2 SVGAGI. For the CDR3, the DNA is TGTGCCAGCAGTTACAGCGGGACCTCCTACAATGAGCAGTTCTTC. Residues: CASSYSGTSYNEQFF.

This clone was detected only a few times. The chain carries TRBV19 and TRBJ1-1, with a weak D call TRBD1 (5 bases). The V end was cut by 3 bases, the J end by 8 bases, with 16 bases between. The CDR3 is made up of 14 amino acids. From germline, CDR1 is LNHDA and CDR2 SQIVND (reference sequence). This CDR3 reads CASSIDPWGSEAFF. The CDR3 DNA sequence: TGTGCCAGTAGTATTGACCCCTGGGGCAGCGAAGCTTTCTTT.

V usage is TRBV5-1 and J usage is TRBJ2-3, with D hard to call. CDR3 length: 14 amino acids. V was clipped by 4 bases and J by 1 base, with 10 bases between them. CDR1 is SGHRS, CDR2 YFSETQ, per germline. CDR3 bases: TGCGCCAGCAGCGATGAACTCCGCACAGATACGCAGTATTTT. Translating gives CASSDELRTDTQYF.

The genes are TRBV18 and TRBJ2-7, with 10 bases identical to TRBD1. Germline assignment: CDR1 KGHSH and CDR2 LQKENI. CDR3 length: 18 residues. The V segment lost 3 bases and the J segment 0 bases; nucleotides outside the gene matches: 11. Written as DNA, the CDR3 is TGTGCCAGCTCACCGTCGAGACAGGGGGCACTCGGCTCCTACGAGCAGTACTTC. Translated: CASSPSRQGALGSYEQYF.

There are a few counts of this clone. The chain couples TRBV5-1 to TRBJ2-7; the match to TRBD2 covers 7 bases. Trimming cost V 0 bases and J 2 bases; bases outside gene matches: 8. Looked up from germline, CDR1 is SGHRS and CDR2 is YFSETQ. The length of the CDR3 is 16 residues. CDR3 protein: CASSLAVERDAYEQYF. CDR3 in DNA: TGCGCCAGCAGCTTGGCCGTGGAGCGGGACGCCTACGAGCAGTACTTC.

Comments on this clone: The junction shows a germline mismatch at one end, possibly a read error. The chain employs TRBV6-1 and TRBJ2-3; a possible D gene is TRBD1 (6 bases). The CDR3 totals 14 residues. Germline V gene sequence: CDR1 MNHNS, CDR2 SASEGT. The CDR3 sequence: CASSVDSGTNTQYF. The CDR3 DNA reads as TGTGCCAGCAGTGTGGACAGTGGCACAAATACGCAGTATTTT.